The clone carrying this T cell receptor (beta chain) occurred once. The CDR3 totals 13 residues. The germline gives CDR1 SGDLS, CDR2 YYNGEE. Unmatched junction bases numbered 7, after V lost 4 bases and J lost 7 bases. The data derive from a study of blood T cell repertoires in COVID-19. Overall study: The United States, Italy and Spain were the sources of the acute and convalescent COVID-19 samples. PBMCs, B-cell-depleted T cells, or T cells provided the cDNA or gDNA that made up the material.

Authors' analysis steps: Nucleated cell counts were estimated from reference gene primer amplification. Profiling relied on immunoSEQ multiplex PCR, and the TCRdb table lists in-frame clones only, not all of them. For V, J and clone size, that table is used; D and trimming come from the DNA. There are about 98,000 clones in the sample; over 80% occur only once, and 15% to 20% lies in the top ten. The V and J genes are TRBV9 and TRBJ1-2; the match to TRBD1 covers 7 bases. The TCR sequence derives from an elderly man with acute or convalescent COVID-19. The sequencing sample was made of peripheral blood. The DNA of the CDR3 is TGTGCCAGCAGCCTCCGACAGGGTGGTGGCTACACCTTC. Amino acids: CASSLRQGGGYTF.